This T cell receptor (beta chain) was sequenced for a study of blood T cell repertoires in COVID-19. Study as a whole: The origin of the acute and convalescent COVID-19 samples was the United States, Italy and Spain. T cells, B-cell-depleted T cells, or PBMCs supplied cDNA or gDNA.

Original processing methods: Counts of nucleated cells, estimated from reference gene primer amplification, were obtained. TCRdb's copy holds only in-frame clones and misses some; the assay was immunoSEQ multiplex PCR. V and J calls and clone size follow that table, whereas D and trimming were derived from the DNA. The sample has 90,000 to 120,000 clones, approximately 80% seen once. This CDR3 is built from 14 residues. The J segment lost 9 bases and the V segment lost 6 bases, leaving 9 bases of the junction unmatched. From germline, CDR1 is MNHEY and CDR2 SVGAGI. The rearrangement uses TRBV6-5 and TRBJ1-3, with 9 bases aligning to TRBD1. This clonotype was sampled from a man in his 70s with acute or convalescent COVID-19. The sequenced material came from peripheral blood. The CDR3 nucleotides are TGTGCCAGCAGCCCCGGGACAGGGAACCCCACCATATATTTT. It encodes CASSPGTGNPTIYF.